This entry describes one T cell receptor beta chain. The PCR ran on 60 Vbeta and 13 Jbeta primers. Per the original data handling: Later work found around 85 million unique TCR beta chains, with some 11 million shared. The method was immunoSEQ multiplex PCR; TCRdb's version includes in-frame clones alone and lacks a portion of them. V, J and clone size are those of that table, while D and trimming were read from the DNA. Here the sample spans fewer than 85,000 clones, around 79% being singletons. The data were obtained in a study of cytomegalovirus exposure and HLA in healthy donors. Study-level background: Earlier results showed 117 million unique TCR beta sequences derived from 150 million to 200 million T cells.

Germline CDR1 and CDR2: SGHRS and YFSETQ. V lost 0 bases and J 4 bases, leaving 13 bases between the germline ends. The CDR3 contains 16 residues. Specimen: PBMCs. The gene calls are TRBV5-1 and TRBJ1-4, with TRBD1 as a possible D gene (5 bases). This receptor was identified in a male donor in good health and CMV-seropositive. CDR3 in DNA: TGCGCCAGCAGCTTGGCGGCAGGGTACGGTAATGAAAAACTGTTTTTT. It encodes CASSLAAGYGNEKLFF. Full variable domain (rest looked up from reference TRBV5-1 and TRBJ1-4): KAGVTQTPRYLIKTRGQQVTLSCSPISGHRSVSWYQQTPGQGLQFLFEYFSETQRNKGNFPGRFSGRQFSNSRSEMNVSTLELGDSALYLCASSLAAGYGNEKLFFGSGTQLSVL.